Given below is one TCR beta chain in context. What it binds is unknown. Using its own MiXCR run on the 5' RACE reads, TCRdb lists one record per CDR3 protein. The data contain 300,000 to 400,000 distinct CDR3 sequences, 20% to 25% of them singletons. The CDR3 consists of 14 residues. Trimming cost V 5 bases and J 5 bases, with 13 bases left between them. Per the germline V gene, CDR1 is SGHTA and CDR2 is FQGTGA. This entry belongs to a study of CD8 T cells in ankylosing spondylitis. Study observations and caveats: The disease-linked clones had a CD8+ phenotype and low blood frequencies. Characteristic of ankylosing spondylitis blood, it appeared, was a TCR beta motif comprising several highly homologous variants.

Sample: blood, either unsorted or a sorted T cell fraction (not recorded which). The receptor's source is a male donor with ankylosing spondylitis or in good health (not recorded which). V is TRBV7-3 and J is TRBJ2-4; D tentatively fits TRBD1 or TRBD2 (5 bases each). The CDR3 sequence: CASSPGTIQNIQYF. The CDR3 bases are TGTGCCAGCAGCCCTGGGACCATTCAAAACATTCAGTACTTC.